Following are 7 T cell receptor beta chains from one sample sequenced in a study of control samples from healthy donors and cancer patients. Measured with immunoSEQ multiplex PCR; TCRdb has only the in-frame clones, and not every one. Among 100,000 to 150,000 clones listed, approximately 84% were seen once. Input material: blood. The receptors originated from a man between 18 and 35 years old in good health.

In this sample, this clone turned up once. The CDR3 is CASSAGGRETQYF. CDR3 in DNA: TGTGCCAGTAGCGCTGGGGGAAGAGAGACCCAGTACTTC. J is TRBJ2-5 and V is TRBV19, with D perhaps assigned TRBD1 or TRBD2 (5 bases each). Between the trimmed V and J ends, which lost 6 bases and 4 bases, there was a span of 12 bases. Germline lookup yields CDR1 LNHDA and CDR2 SQIVND (reference sequence). This CDR3 region has 13 residues.

The rearrangement links TRBV30 to TRBJ2-7; 9 positions match TRBD1. This CDR3 is 14 amino acids long. Unmatched junction bases numbered 3, after V lost 0 bases and J lost 3 bases. Germline V lookup: CDR1 GTSNPN, CDR2 SVGIG (reference sequence). The CDR3 DNA sequence: TGTGCCTGGAGTGTTGGGACAGGGTACTACGAGCAGTACTTC. This translates into CAWSVGTGYYEQYF.

The chain recombines TRBV5-4 with TRBJ1-1; D gene unclear. The ends were cut back, 4 bases at V and 4 bases at J, with 14 bases in the middle. The V gene's germline CDR1 is SGHNT and CDR2 YYREEE (reference sequence). The CDR3 has 14 amino acids. The CDR3 nucleotides read TGTGCCAGCAGCGCGGTGGGGTCCGGCACTGAAGCTTTCTTT. Translating gives CASSAVGSGTEAFF.

The rearrangement joins TRBV7-2 to TRBJ2-3; D may be TRBD2 (5 bases). Germline V lookup: CDR1 SGHTA, CDR2 FQGNSA. Trimming pared 3 bases from V and 6 bases from J, leaving 7 bases between. CDR3 size: 12 residues. In nucleotides, the CDR3 is TGTGCCAGCAGCTTCCAGCGGGATACGCAGTATTTT. Residues: CASSFQRDTQYF.

The chain uses TRBV6-5 and TRBJ2-5; 9 bases align to TRBD1. V lost 7 bases, J lost 6 bases, and 12 bases stayed unmatched. The CDR3 consists of 15 residues. Germline V lookup: CDR1 MNHEY, CDR2 SVGAGI. CDR3 sequence: CASTDSGTGSQTQYF. The DNA for the CDR3 is TGTGCCAGCACCGACTCCGGGACAGGGTCGCAGACCCAGTACTTC.

The chain couples TRBV30 to TRBJ2-1, with 8 bases matching TRBD1. Losses at the gene ends were 4 bases for V and 4 bases for J; bases not matched to a gene: 6. Germline CDR1 is GTSNPN and CDR2 is SVGIG (reference sequence). This CDR3 spans 14 amino acids. The CDR3 is CAWTGTGNYNEQFF. The CDR3 DNA reads TGTGCCTGGACCGGGACAGGTAATTACAATGAGCAGTTCTTC.

V and J are TRBV5-1 and TRBJ1-6, with D perhaps TRBD1 (6 bases). Trimming cost V 5 bases and J 9 bases, with 15 bases left between them. Germline CDR1 is SGHRS and CDR2 is YFSETQ. This CDR3 spans 14 amino acids. CDR3 sequence: CASRGGQGSSPLHF. The CDR3, as DNA: TGCGCCAGCAGGGGGGGGCAGGGGAGTTCACCCCTCCACTTT.